This is a list of T cell receptor beta chains from one sample in a study of blood T cell repertoires in COVID-19. TCRdb's table, derived via immunoSEQ multiplex PCR, lists solely in-frame clones and lacks some. The sample includes approximately 210,000 clones, approximately 80% of them seen just once. Material for sequencing was PBMCs or T cells enriched from blood (not recorded which). The receptors here all came from a woman in her forties or fifties with acute COVID-19. The CDR3 runs from the conserved cysteine through the conserved F or W.

v_gene	j_gene	CDR3aa
TRBV7-9	TRBJ1-6	CASSLGTANSPLHF
TRBV6-4	TRBJ1-2	CASSDRTGSAYGYTF
TRBV19	TRBJ2-7	CASSINLSYEQYF
TRBV19	TRBJ1-1	CASSPRPEAEAFF
TRBV19	TRBJ1-2	CASSIKGQGVYGYTF
TRBV28	TRBJ2-7	CASSQRTGTDEQYF
TRBV7-7	TRBJ1-1	CASKGWRENTEAFF
TRBV28	TRBJ1-5	CASSLRGRGDQPQHF
TRBV5-6	TRBJ1-4	CASSLQGELFF
TRBV28	TRBJ2-7	CASSRAGGLSYEQYF
TRBV3-1/TRBV3-2	TRBJ2-7	CASSQNRGTGFYEQYF
TRBV28	TRBJ1-2	CASSFSGSPSGYTF
TRBV28	TRBJ2-5	CASSFGGRAQYF
TRBV2	TRBJ2-2	CASSYYYYVSTGELFF
TRBV7-2	TRBJ2-3	CASSLRLRGGSDTQYF